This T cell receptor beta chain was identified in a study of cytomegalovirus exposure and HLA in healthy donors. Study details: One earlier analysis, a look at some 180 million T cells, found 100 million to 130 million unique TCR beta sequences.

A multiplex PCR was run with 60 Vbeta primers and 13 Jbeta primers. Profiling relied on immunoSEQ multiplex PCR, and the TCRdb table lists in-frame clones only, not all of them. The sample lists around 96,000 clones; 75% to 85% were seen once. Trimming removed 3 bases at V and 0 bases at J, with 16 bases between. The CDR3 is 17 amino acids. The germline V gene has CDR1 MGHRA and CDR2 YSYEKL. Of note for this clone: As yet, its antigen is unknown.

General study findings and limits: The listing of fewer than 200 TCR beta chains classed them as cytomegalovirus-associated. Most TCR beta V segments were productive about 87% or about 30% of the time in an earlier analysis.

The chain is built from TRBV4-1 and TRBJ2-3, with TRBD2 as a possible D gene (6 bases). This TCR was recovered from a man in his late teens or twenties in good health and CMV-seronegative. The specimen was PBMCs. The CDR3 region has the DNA TGCGCCAGCAGCCACCCCCGGGCGGGACTCAGCACAGATACGCAGTATTTT. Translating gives CASSHPRAGLSTDTQYF.